This TCR beta chain comes out of a study of blood T cell repertoires in COVID-19. The CDR3 extends over 16 amino acids. The trim removed 4 bases at V and 3 bases at J, leaving 6 bases unmatched. The germline CDR1 and CDR2 sequences are SGHRS and YFSETQ. Seattle cases were enrolled at active infection and followed longitudinally. Libraries were prepared by immunoSEQ multiplex PCR; TCRdb keeps only in-frame clonotypes and omits some of them. The repertoire has hundreds of thousands of clones, 80% to 90% of them found once; the top ten carry roughly 0.87%. This receptor was identified in a man aged 18 to 30 with COVID-19, enrolled during active disease. The rearrangement joins TRBV5-1 to TRBJ2-2; TRBD1 agrees at 10 bases. The specimen sequenced was peripheral blood. CDR3 loop: CASSPWTGGDTGELFF. The CDR3 coding sequence is TGCGCCAGCAGCCCCTGGACAGGGGGAGACACCGGGGAGCTGTTTTTT.